The 3 T cell receptor beta chains in this list originate from one sample, sequenced in a study of T cells in Graves' hyperthyroidism and ophthalmopathy. TCR beta CDR3 regions were amplified from RNA. Using the HTBI primer set, a first-round RT-PCR was run on the TCR CDR3. TCRdb used MiXCR to reprocess the multiplex PCR reads, holding one entry per CDR3 protein. The data show around 350,000 distinct CDR3 sequences, about 16% seen once. Sequencing used blood. All receptors derive from a woman in her fifties or sixties with Graves' ophthalmopathy.

V usage is TRBV6-7 and J usage is TRBJ2-5; D call uncertain. TRBV6-7 is known as an ORF, though its function is uncertain. CDR3 size: 11 residues. Trimming pared 2 bases from V and 8 bases from J, leaving 6 bases between. The CDR3 DNA sequence: TGTGCCAGCAGTTACCCCCCTACCCAGTACTTC. Translation: CASSYPPTQYF.

V gene TRBV28 combines with J gene TRBJ2-1, with TRBD2 identical over 14 bases. From germline, CDR1 is MDHEN and CDR2 SYDVKM. This CDR3 has 16 amino acids. J lost 7 bases, V lost 2 bases, and 4 bases had no gene match. CDR3 bases: TGTGCCAGCAGTTTACCGGGACTAGCGGGAGCTAATGAGCAGTTCTTC. Protein sequence: CASSLPGLAGANEQFF.

In this sample, this clonotype turned up many times. The chain recombines TRBV24-1 with TRBJ1-1; 9 bases match TRBD1. CDR1 and CDR2 from the germline V gene are KGHDR and SFDVKD. CDR3 length: 15 amino acids. The ends lost 3 bases at V and 5 bases at J; junction bases unmatched: 6. In DNA, the CDR3 is TGTGCCACCAGTGATCCTCGACAGGGGGGTACTGAAGCTTTCTTT. The encoded protein is CATSDPRQGGTEAFF.